A selection of T cell receptor beta chains follows, all from one sample in a study of shared clonotypes between healthy human individuals. Sequenced by immunoSEQ multiplex PCR; TCRdb stores in-frame clones only, minus some. Here the sample spans approximately 590,000 clones, around 95% being singletons. Sample: naive CD8+ T cells sorted from blood. The receptors were gathered from a young woman in good health. Both conserved end residues are part of each CDR3. D genes are given only for firm matches. The size of a clone is reported for some rows only, either as once, few or many, or as a class for expanded clones.

15	-	-	TRBV5-1	TRBJ2-7	TGCGCCAGCAGCCCGGAGGGCTGGGGTTCCCACGAGCAGTACTTC	CASSPEGWGSHEQYF
17	TRBD2	-	TRBV9	TRBJ2-2	TGTGCCAGCAGCGAGCCGACTAGCGGGAGCGTTAACGGGGAGCTGTTTTTT	CASSEPTSGSVNGELFF
15	-	once	TRBV19	TRBJ1-5	TGTGCCAGTAGTCCCCAAGGCAGGGTAAATCAGCCCCAGCATTTT	CASSPQGRVNQPQHF
15	-	-	TRBV2	TRBJ2-4	TGTGCCAGCAGTCGGACAGTTGTTGGCAAAAACATTCAGTACTTC	CASSRTVVGKNIQYF
16	TRBD2	-	TRBV28	TRBJ2-5	TGTGCCAGCAGTCCGGGACTAGCGGGATTTCAAGAGACCCAGTACTTC	CASSPGLAGFQETQYF
15	TRBD1	-	TRBV7-9	TRBJ1-5	TGTGCCAGCAGCGAGGACGGGACAGGTCAACAGCCCCAGCATTTT	CASSEDGTGQQPQHF
10	-	-	TRBV20-1	TRBJ2-1	TGCAGCCCCAGGGATAATGAGCAGTTCTTC	CSPRDNEQFF
12	-	-	TRBV6-5	TRBJ1-2	TGTGCCAGCAGCCCTAACGGGGTCGGCTACACCTTC	CASSPNGVGYTF
14	-	-	TRBV15	TRBJ1-5	TGTGCCACCAGCAGAGATACCATCGCTCAGCCCCAGCATTTT	CATSRDTIAQPQHF
13	-	-	TRBV27	TRBJ1-2	TGTGCCAGCGGGGCGGGACACAACTATGGCTACACCTTC	CASGAGHNYGYTF
17	TRBD2	-	TRBV19	TRBJ2-1	TGTGCCAGTAGCCTCTTTGGGGCGGGAGTTCGGCTGGGTGAGCAGTTCTTC	CASSLFGAGVRLGEQFF
18	-	-	TRBV27	TRBJ2-6	TGTGCCAGCAGTGACAACGGAGGGGGCCGGTCCGGGGCCAACGTCCTGACTTTC	CASSDNGGGRSGANVLTF
14	-	-	TRBV28	TRBJ2-7	TGTGCCAGCAGTTTTTCGGGCTTTGGGTACGAGCAGTACTTC	CASSFSGFGYEQYF
12	-	-	TRBV5-1	TRBJ2-1	TGCGCCAGCAGCTTGGCCGCCGGAGAGCAGTTCTTC	CASSLAAGEQFF
14	-	once	TRBV4-2	TRBJ2-5	TGTGCCAGCAGCCAAGAATTGGAGGGGGAGACCCAGTACTTC	CASSQELEGETQYF
12	-	few	TRBV5-4	TRBJ1-2	TGTGCCAGCAGCTTGATCCCGGGTGGCTACACCTTC	CASSLIPGGYTF
12	-	-	TRBV29-1	TRBJ2-1	TGCAGCGTTGTGGCCAGTTACAATGAGCAGTTCTTC	CSVVASYNEQFF
11	-	-	TRBV10-2	TRBJ2-7	TGCGCCAGCAGTGAGTCCGGCGAGCAGTACTTC	CASSESGEQYF
13	-	-	TRBV14	TRBJ2-1	TGTGCCAGCAGCCAAGATTGGTACAATGAGCAGTTCTTC	CASSQDWYNEQFF
15	TRBD1	once	TRBV6-6	TRBJ1-1	TGTGCCAGCTTCTTAGCGACAGGGATGAACACTGAAGCTTTCTTT	CASFLATGMNTEAFF
15	TRBD2	-	TRBV7-9	TRBJ2-7	TGTGCCAGCAGCTTACTAGCGGGGGGTACCTACGAGCAGTACTTC	CASSLLAGGTYEQYF
14	-	-	TRBV19	TRBJ2-2	TGTGCCAGTAGTATCATGGATGGCACCGGGGAGCTGTTTTTT	CASSIMDGTGELFF
14	TRBD2	-	TRBV13	TRBJ2-7	TGTGCCAGCAGCCCTGGACTAGCGGGATACGAGCAGTACTTC	CASSPGLAGYEQYF
17	TRBD2	-	TRBV5-4	TRBJ2-1	TGTGCCAGCAGCTCCAGGACTAGCGGGATGTCCTACAATGAGCAGTTCTTC	CASSSRTSGMSYNEQFF
14	-	-	TRBV19	TRBJ2-7	TGTGCCAGTAGTACCCCTAGCAGGGGCTACGAGCAGTACTTC	CASSTPSRGYEQYF
15	-	-	TRBV7-8	TRBJ1-5	TGTGCCAGCAGCTTATTGGACAGACCCAATCAGCCCCAGCATTTT	CASSLLDRPNQPQHF
16	-	-	TRBV7-8	TRBJ2-1	TGTGCCAGCAACCCTGGTTCCGGCCAGGATTACAATGAGCAGTTCTTC	CASNPGSGQDYNEQFF
14	-	-	TRBV9	TRBJ1-3	TGTGCCAGCAGCGCCTGGGACGGTCGAAACACCATATATTTT	CASSAWDGRNTIYF